Here is one TCR beta chain with its context. Its antigen is undetermined. These data come from a study of molecular identifiers for immune sequencing clone quantification. Generation of bulk TCR libraries relied on previously described methods and listed TCR primers. TCRdb called the PCR reads again in MiXCR, with one record for every CDR3 protein. The sample records some 680,000 distinct CDR3 sequences, about 25% being singletons. Germline V gives CDR1 DFQATT, CDR2 SNEGSKA (reference sequence). With 5 bases removed from V and 4 bases from J, the gap between germline ends came to 15 bases. The CDR3 is 14 amino acids. Study observations and caveats: Reportedly, one cell's Jurkat TCR RNA was detected within 1,200,000 naive CD8 cells. Because of identical TCR molecules sharing a barcode, sizes of highly expanded clones could be underestimated.

The sequenced sample was naive CD8+ T cells from blood, with Jurkat cell RNA spiked in. Subset of the sample: FACS-sorted CD8+CD4-CCR7+CD45RA+ naive T cells. This sequence originates from a human donor in good health. Some libraries in this study had Jurkat cell RNA spiked in. The V call is TRBV20-1, the J call TRBJ1-3; D is uncertain. The DNA for the CDR3 is TGCAGTGCTGGGTACCCCTTTCCCGGAAACACCATATATTTT. Protein: CSAGYPFPGNTIYF.